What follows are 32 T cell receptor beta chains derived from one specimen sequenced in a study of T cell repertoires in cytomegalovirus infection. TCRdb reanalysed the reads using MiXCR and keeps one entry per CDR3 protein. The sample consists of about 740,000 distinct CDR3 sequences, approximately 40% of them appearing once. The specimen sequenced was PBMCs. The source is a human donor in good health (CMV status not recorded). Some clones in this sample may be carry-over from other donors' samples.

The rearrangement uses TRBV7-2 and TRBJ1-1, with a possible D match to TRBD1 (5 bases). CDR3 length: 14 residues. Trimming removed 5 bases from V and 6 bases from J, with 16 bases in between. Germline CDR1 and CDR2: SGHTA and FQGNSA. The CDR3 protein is CASSNRDPPPEAFF. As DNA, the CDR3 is TGTGCCAGCAGCAACCGGGACCCACCCCCTGAAGCTTTCTTT.

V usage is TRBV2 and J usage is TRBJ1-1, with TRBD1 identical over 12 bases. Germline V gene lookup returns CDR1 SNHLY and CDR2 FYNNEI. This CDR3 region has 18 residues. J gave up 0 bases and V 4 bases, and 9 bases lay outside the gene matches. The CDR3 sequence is CASSVGGGQGAMNTEAFF. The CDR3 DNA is TGTGCCAGCAGTGTTGGTGGGGGACAGGGGGCCATGAACACTGAAGCTTTCTTT.

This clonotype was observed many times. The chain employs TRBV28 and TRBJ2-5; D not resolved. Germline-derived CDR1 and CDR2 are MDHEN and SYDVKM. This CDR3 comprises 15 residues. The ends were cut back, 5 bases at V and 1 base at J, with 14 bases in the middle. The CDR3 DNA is TGTGCCAGCAGTCCGATTACCCGGCGCCAAGAGACCCAGTACTTC. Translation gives CASSPITRRQETQYF.

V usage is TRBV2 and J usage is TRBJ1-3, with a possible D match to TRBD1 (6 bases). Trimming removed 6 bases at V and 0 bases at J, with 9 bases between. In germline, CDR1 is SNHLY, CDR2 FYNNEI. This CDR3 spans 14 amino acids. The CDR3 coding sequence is TGTGCCAGCAGACAGGGCTTCTCTGGAAACACCATATATTTT. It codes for CASRQGFSGNTIYF.

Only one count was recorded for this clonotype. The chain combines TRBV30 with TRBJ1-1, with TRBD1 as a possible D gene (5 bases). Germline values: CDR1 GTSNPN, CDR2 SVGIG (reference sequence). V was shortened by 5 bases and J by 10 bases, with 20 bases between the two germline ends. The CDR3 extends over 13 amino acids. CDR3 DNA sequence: TGTGCCTGGGCGGAAAACTGGCAGGGTCGAGCTTTCTTT. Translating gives CAWAENWQGRAFF.

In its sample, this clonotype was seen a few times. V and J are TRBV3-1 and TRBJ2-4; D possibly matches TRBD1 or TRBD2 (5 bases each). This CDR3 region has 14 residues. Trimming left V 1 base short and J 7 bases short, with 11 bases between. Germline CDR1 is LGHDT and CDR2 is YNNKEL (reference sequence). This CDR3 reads CASSQGGWGNIQYF. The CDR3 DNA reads TGTGCCAGCAGCCAAGGAGGTTGGGGGAACATTCAGTACTTC. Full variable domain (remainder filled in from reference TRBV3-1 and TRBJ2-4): DTAVSQTPKYLVTQMGNDKSIKCEQNLGHDTMYWYKQDSKKFLKIMFSYNNKELIINETVPNRFSPKSPDKAHLNLHINSLELGDSAVYFCASSQGGWGNIQYFGAGTRLSVL.

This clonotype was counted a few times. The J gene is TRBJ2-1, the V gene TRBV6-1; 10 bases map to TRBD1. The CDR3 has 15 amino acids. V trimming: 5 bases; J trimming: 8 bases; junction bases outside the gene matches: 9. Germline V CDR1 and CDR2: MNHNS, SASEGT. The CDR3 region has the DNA TGTGCCAGCAGTCCTGGGACAGGGGCGTACGATGAGCAGTTCTTC. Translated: CASSPGTGAYDEQFF.

The chain's CDR3 is CASRQVGKYGYTF. As DNA, the CDR3 is TGTGCCAGCAGACAGGTGGGGAAATATGGCTACACCTTC. The chain has TRBV2 and TRBJ1-2; tentative D call: TRBD1 (5 bases). The CDR3 spans 13 residues. The germline gives CDR1 SNHLY, CDR2 FYNNEI. V lost 6 bases and J 5 bases, leaving 13 bases between the germline ends.

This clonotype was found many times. The CDR3 here is CASSLTGRDTDTQYF. CDR3 nucleotide sequence: TGTGCCAGCAGCTTAACAGGAAGGGACACAGATACGCAGTATTTT. The rearrangement uses TRBV11-3 and TRBJ2-3, with a tentative D call TRBD1 (5 bases). Trimming left V 2 bases short and J 2 bases short, with 11 bases between. Germline V CDR1 and CDR2: SGHNT, YENEEA. The CDR3 is 15 amino acids.

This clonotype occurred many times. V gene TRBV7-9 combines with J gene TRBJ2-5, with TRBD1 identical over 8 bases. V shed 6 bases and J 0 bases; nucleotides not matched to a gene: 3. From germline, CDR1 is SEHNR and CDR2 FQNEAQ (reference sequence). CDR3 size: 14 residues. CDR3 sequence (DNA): TGTGCCAGCAGACAGACAGGGGACCAAGAGACCCAGTACTTC. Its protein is CASRQTGDQETQYF.

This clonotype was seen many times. The DNA of the CDR3 is TGTGCCAGCAGTGCTGGTAGCGGGAGATCCGAGCAGTACTTC. Translated, it gives CASSAGSGRSEQYF. The chain uses TRBV2 and TRBJ2-7; 9 positions agree with TRBD2. Germline values: CDR1 SNHLY, CDR2 FYNNEI. The CDR3 covers 14 residues. The trim removed 4 bases at V and 6 bases at J, leaving 7 bases unmatched. Supplemented by reference TRBV2 and TRBJ2-7, the full variable domain reads EPEVTQTPSHQVTQMGQEVILRCVPISNHLYFYWYRQILGQKVEFLVSFYNNEISEKSEIFDDQFSVERPDGSNFTLKIRSTKLEDSAMYFCASSAGSGRSEQYFGPGTRLTVT.

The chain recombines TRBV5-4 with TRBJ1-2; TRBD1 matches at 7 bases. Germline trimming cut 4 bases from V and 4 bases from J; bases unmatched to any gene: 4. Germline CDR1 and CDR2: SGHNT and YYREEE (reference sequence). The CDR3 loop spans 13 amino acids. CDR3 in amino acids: CASSVTGTYGYTF. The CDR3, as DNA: TGTGCCAGCAGCGTGACAGGGACCTATGGCTACACCTTC.

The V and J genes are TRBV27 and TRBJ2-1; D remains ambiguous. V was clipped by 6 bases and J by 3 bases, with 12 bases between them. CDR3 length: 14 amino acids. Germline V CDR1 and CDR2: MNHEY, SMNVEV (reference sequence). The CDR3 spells CASRTGIFYNEQFF. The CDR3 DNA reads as TGTGCCAGCAGAACCGGAATATTCTACAATGAGCAGTTCTTC.

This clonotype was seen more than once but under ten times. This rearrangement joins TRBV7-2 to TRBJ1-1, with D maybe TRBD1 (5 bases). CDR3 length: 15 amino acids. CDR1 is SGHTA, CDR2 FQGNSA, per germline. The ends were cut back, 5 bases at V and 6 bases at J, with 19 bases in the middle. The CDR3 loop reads CASSPASDRGAEAFF. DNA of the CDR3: TGTGCCAGCAGCCCCGCTTCCGATAGAGGGGCTGAAGCTTTCTTT.

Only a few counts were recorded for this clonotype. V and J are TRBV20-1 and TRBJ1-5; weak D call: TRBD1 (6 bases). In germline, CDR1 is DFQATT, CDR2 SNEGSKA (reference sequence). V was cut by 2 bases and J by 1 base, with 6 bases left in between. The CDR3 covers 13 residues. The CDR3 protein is CSARQGSNQPQHF. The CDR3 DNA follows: TGCAGTGCTAGACAGGGGAGCAATCAGCCCCAGCATTTT.

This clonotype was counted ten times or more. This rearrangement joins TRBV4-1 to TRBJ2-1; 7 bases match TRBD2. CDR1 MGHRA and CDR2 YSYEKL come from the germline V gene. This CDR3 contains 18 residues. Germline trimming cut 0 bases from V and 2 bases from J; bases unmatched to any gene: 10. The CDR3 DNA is TGCGCCAGCAGCCAAGATACCCAGCGGGGAGGCCCCTACAATGAGCAGTTCTTC. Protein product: CASSQDTQRGGPYNEQFF.

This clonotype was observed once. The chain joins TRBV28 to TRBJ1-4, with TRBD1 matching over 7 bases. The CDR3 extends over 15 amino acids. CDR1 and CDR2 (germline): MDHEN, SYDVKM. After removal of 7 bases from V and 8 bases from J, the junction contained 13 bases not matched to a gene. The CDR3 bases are TGTGCCAGCACCTTAAGGGGGACAGCAAGAGAAAAACTGTTTTTT. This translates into CASTLRGTAREKLFF.

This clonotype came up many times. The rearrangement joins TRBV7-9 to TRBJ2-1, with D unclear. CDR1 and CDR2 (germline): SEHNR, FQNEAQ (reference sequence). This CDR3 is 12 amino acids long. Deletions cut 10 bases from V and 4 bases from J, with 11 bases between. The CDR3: CANSDLYNEQFF. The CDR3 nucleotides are TGTGCCAATTCCGACCTGTACAATGAGCAGTTCTTC.

CDR3 in DNA: TGTGCCAGCAGTTTATTGATTGGGGGCGAGCAGTTCTTC. Its protein product is CASSLLIGGEQFF. The chain links TRBV28 to TRBJ2-1, with a possible D match to TRBD1 (6 bases). The germline gives CDR1 MDHEN, CDR2 SYDVKM. V lost 1 base and J lost 10, with 11 bases in between. This CDR3 has 13 residues.

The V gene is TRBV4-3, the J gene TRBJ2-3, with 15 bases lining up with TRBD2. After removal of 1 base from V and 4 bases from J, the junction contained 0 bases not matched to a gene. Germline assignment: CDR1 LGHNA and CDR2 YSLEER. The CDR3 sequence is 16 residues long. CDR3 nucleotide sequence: TGCGCCAGCAGCCAAGGGACTAGCGGGGGGGCAGATACGCAGTATTTT. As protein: CASSQGTSGGADTQYF.

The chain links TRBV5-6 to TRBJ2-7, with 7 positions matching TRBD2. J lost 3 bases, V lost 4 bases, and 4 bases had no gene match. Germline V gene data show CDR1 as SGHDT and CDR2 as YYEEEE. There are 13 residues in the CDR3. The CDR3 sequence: CASSPGGCYEQYF. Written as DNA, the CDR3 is TGTGCCAGCAGCCCCGGGGGGTGCTACGAGCAGTACTTC. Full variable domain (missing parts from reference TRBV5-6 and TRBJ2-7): DAGVTQSPTHLIKTRGQQVTLRCSPKSGHDTVSWYQQALGQGPQFIFQYYEEEERQRGNFPDRFSGHQFPNYSSELNVNALLLGDSALYLCASSPGGCYEQYFGPGTRLTVT.

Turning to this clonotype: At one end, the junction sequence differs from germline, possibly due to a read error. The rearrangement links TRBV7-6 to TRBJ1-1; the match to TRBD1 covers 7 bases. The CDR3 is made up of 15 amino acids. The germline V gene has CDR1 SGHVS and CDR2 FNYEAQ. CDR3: CDSSRGDREELEAFF. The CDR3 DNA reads TGTGACAGCAGCCGAGGTGACAGGGAAGAGCTCGAAGCTTTCTTT.

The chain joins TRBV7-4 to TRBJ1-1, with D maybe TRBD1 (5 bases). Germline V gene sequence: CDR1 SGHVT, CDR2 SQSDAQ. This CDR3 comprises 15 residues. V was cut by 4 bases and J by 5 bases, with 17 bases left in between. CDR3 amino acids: CASSSTVWGGTEAFF. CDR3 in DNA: TGTGCCAGCAGCTCGACGGTCTGGGGGGGAACTGAAGCTTTCTTT. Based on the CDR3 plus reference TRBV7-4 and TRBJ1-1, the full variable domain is GAGVSQSPRYKVAKRGRDVALRCDSISGHVTLYWYRQTLGQGSEVLTYSQSDAQRDKSGRPSGRFSAERPERSVSTLKIQRTEQGDSAVYLCASSSTVWGGTEAFFGQGTRLTVV.

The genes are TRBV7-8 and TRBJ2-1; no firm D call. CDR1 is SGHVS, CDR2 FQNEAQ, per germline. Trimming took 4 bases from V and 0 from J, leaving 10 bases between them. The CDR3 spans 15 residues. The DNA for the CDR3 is TGTGCCAGCAGCTCCCGGGCAGTCTCCTACAATGAGCAGTTCTTC. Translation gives CASSSRAVSYNEQFF.

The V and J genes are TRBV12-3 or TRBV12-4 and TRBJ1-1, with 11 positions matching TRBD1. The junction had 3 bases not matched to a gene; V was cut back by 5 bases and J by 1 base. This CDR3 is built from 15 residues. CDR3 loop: CASSTGTGGNTEAFF. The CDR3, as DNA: TGTGCCAGCAGTACCGGGACAGGGGGGAACACTGAAGCTTTCTTT.

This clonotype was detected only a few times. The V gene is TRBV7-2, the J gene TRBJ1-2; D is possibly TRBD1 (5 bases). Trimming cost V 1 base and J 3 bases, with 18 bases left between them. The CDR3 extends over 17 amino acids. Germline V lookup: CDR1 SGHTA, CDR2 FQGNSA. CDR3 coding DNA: TGTGCCAGCAGCTTAGACGTGTGGGACCCCTGGGACTATGGCTACACCTTC. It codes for CASSLDVWDPWDYGYTF.

The CDR3 protein is CASIQSLNYGYTF. The CDR3 coding sequence is TGTGCCAGCATCCAGAGCCTTAACTATGGCTACACCTTC. The rearrangement uses TRBV27 and TRBJ1-2; D gene ambiguous. Trimming removed 7 bases at V and 1 base at J, with 10 bases between. Germline V gene lookup returns CDR1 MNHEY and CDR2 SMNVEV (reference sequence). This CDR3 comprises 13 residues.

CDR3 nucleotides: TGTGCCAGCAGCGAAATAAGACTCCCCCGGGACTACGAGCAGTACTTC. Translation gives CASSEIRLPRDYEQYF. V gene TRBV28 combines with J gene TRBJ2-7, with D perhaps TRBD2 (5 bases). The germline gives CDR1 MDHEN, CDR2 SYDVKM. Trimming cost V 6 bases and J 3 bases, with 21 bases left between them. There are 16 residues in the CDR3.

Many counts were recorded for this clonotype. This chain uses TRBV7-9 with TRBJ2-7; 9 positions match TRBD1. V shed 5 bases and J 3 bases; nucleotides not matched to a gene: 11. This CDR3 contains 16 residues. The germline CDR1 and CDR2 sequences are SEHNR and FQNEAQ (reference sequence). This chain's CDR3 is CASSPTGRQGDYEQYF. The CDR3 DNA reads TGTGCCAGCAGCCCGACGGGACGACAGGGGGACTACGAGCAGTACTTC.

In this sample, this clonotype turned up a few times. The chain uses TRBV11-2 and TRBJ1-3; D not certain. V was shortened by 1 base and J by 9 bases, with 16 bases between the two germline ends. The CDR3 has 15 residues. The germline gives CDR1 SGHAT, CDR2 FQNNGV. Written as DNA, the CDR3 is TGTGCCAGCAGCTTAGTCGCAGGAGATGATGGCACCATATATTTT. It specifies CASSLVAGDDGTIYF.

Here the CDR3 DNA reads TGTGCCAGTAGTACGGACAGAAATGAAAAACTGTTTTTT. Translation gives CASSTDRNEKLFF. This chain uses TRBV19 with TRBJ1-4; D possibly corresponds to TRBD1 (6 bases). Germline V lookup: CDR1 LNHDA, CDR2 SQIVND (reference sequence). V lost 4 bases and J 5 bases, leaving 8 bases between the germline ends. The CDR3 is made up of 13 amino acids.

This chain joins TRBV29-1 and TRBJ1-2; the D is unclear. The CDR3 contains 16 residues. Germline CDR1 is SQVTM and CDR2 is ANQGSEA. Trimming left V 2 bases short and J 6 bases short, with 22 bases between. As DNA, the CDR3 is TGCAGCGTTGAACACGAGACGGACCCCCGGAGGAATGGCTACACCTTC. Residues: CSVEHETDPRRNGYTF.